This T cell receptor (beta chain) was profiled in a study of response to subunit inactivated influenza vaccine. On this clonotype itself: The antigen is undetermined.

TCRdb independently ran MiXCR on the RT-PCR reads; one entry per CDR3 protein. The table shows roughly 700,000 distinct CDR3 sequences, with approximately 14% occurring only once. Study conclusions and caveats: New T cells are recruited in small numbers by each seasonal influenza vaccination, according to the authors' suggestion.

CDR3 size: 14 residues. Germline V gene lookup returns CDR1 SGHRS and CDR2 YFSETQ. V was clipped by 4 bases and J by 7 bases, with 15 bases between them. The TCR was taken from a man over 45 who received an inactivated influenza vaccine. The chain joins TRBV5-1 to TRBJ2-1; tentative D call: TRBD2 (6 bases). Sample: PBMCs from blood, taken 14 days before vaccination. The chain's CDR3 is CASSQAGGRNEQFF. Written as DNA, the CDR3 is TGCGCCAGCAGCCAAGCGGGCGGTCGGAATGAGCAGTTCTTC.